What follows are 2 T cell receptor beta chains derived from one specimen sequenced in a study of shared clonotypes between healthy human individuals. The table came from immunoSEQ multiplex PCR; TCRdb's copy has only in-frame clones and leaves some out. This sample has around 2.3 million clones, with approximately 96% found just once. Source material: naive CD4+ T cells sorted from blood. The subset was: CD45RA+ positively selected. Source of these receptors: a man in his late teens or twenties in good health.

The V gene is TRBV7-2, the J gene TRBJ2-3; no clear D. V lost 1 base and J lost 5, with 16 bases in between. This CDR3 comprises 16 residues. Germline CDR1 SGHTA, CDR2 FQGNSA. CDR3 residues: CASSLESGLAVDTQYF. CDR3 sequence (DNA): TGTGCCAGCAGCTTAGAGTCAGGCCTCGCGGTAGATACGCAGTATTTT.

The rearrangement links TRBV9 to TRBJ2-2, with D maybe TRBD2 (6 bases). Between the trimmed V and J ends, which lost 4 bases and 3 bases, there was a span of 10 bases. This CDR3 has 14 amino acids. CDR1 and CDR2 (germline): SGDLS, YYNGEE. The CDR3 is CASSSPGDTGELFF. The CDR3 coding sequence is TGTGCCAGCAGCTCCCCGGGGGACACCGGGGAGCTGTTTTTT.